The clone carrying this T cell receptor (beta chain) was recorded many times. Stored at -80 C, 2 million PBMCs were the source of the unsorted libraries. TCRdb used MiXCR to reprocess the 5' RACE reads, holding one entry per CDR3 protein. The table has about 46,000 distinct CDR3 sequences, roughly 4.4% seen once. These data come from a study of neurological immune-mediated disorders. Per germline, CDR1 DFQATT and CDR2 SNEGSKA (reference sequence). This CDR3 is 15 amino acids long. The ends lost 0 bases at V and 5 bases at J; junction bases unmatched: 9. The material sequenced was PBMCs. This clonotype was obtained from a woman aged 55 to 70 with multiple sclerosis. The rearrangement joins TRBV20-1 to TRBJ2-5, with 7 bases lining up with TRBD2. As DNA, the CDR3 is TGCAGTGCTAGAGAATATCACGGGGGGATGGAGACCCAGTACTTC. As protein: CSAREYHGGMETQYF.